This T cell receptor beta chain comes out of a study of blood T cell repertoires in COVID-19. At the level of the study: The United States, Italy and Spain supplied acute and convalescent COVID-19 samples. From T cells, B-cell-depleted T cells, or PBMCs came the material, which was cDNA or gDNA.

How the authors handled the data: Cell counts per sample came from amplifying reference gene primers. Measured with immunoSEQ multiplex PCR; TCRdb has only the in-frame clones, and not every one. V and J calls plus clone size are reproduced from that table; the DNA served to infer D and trimming. The sample holds around 320,000 clones; 70% to 90% are singletons and the top ten take roughly 7.8%. Germline V gene sequence: CDR1 SEHNR, CDR2 FQNEAQ (reference sequence). The V segment lost 5 bases and the J segment 0 bases; nucleotides outside the gene matches: 7. This CDR3 comprises 17 residues. This chain joins TRBV7-9 and TRBJ2-6, with 7 nucleotides matching TRBD1. Sequencing input: peripheral blood. The source of this sequence is a human donor in a cohort sampled during active COVID-19. The CDR3 bases are TGTGCCAGCAGCCCTCGGACAGGTACCTCTGGGGCCAACGTCCTGACTTTC. It codes for CASSPRTGTSGANVLTF.